This is a list of T cell receptor beta chains from one sample in a study of blood T cell repertoires in COVID-19. Profiling relied on immunoSEQ multiplex PCR, and the TCRdb table lists in-frame clones only, not all of them. The profile shows some 250,000 clones, roughly 89% of them singletons. The sequenced sample consisted of PBMCs or T cells enriched from blood (not recorded which). The receptor set was obtained from a man aged 35 to 55 who had recovered from COVID-19. Each CDR3 is given with its conserved first and last residue. D genes are given only for firm matches. The size entry is marked missing in some rows and otherwise reads once, few, many or a size class.

.,TRBV3-1/TRBV3-2,TRBJ2-7,.,CASSLGRVSYEQYF,TGTGCCAGCAGCCTAGGGCGGGTATCCTACGAGCAGTACTTC
.,TRBV5-1,TRBJ2-5,TRBD2,CASSFGTSGANQETQYF,TGCGCCAGCAGCTTTGGGACTAGCGGGGCCAACCAAGAGACCCAGTACTTC
.,TRBV7-2,TRBJ1-4,.,CASSLAAAATNEKLFF,TGTGCCAGCAGCTTAGCTGCGGCTGCAACTAATGAAAAACTGTTTTTT
.,TRBV18,TRBJ2-3,.,CASSAGQLGTDTQYF,TGTGCCAGCTCAGCGGGACAGCTTGGGACAGATACGCAGTATTTT
.,TRBV14,TRBJ1-2,.,CASSQLGEGNYGYTF,TGTGCCAGCAGCCAATTAGGGGAGGGAAACTATGGCTACACCTTC
.,TRBV19,TRBJ2-1,TRBD1,CASSIVGQGSYNEQFF,TGTGCCAGTAGTATAGTAGGACAGGGATCCTACAATGAGCAGTTCTTC
.,TRBV18,TRBJ2-3,TRBD2,CASSPPGLAGGISTDTQYF,TGTGCCAGCTCACCACCGGGACTAGCGGGGGGGATAAGCACAGATACGCAGTATTTT
.,TRBV19,TRBJ1-1,.,CASTEHIMNTEAFF,TGTGCCAGTACCGAACACATCATGAACACTGAAGCTTTCTTT
.,TRBV6-2/TRBV6-3,TRBJ2-4,TRBD2,CASSYSWTSWRARAKNIQYF,TGTGCCAGCAGTTACTCGTGGACTAGCTGGAGGGCGAGAGCCAAAAACATTCAGTACTTC
.,TRBV11-3,TRBJ1-1,.,CASSLIWGGKDAFF,TGTGCCAGCAGCTTAATCTGGGGGGGTAAGGACGCTTTCTTT
once,TRBV19,TRBJ1-5,.,CASRRGTGKMNQPQHF,TGTGCCAGTAGGAGGGGAACAGGGAAAATGAATCAGCCCCAGCATTTT
.,TRBV7-3,TRBJ2-1,TRBD2,CASSPGLAGDWEEGTYNEQFF,TGTGCCAGCAGTCCCGGACTAGCGGGAGACTGGGAGGAGGGGACCTACAATGAGCAGTTCTTC
.,TRBV4-3,TRBJ1-4,.,CASSQVWRSEKLFF,TGCGCCAGCAGCCAAGTATGGAGGAGCGAAAAACTGTTTTTT
once,TRBV18,TRBJ1-3,TRBD1,CASSPQGTGGNTIYF,TGTGCCAGCTCACCTCAAGGGACAGGGGGAAACACCATATATTTT
.,TRBV9,TRBJ2-7,.,CASSVGVAQFSYEQYF,TGTGCCAGCAGCGTAGGGGTAGCGCAATTCTCCTACGAGCAGTACTTC
.,TRBV11-2,TRBJ2-1,.,CASSLDRNNEQFF,TGTGCCAGCAGCTTAGACAGGAACAATGAGCAGTTCTTC
.,TRBV19,TRBJ2-7,.,CASGDGFYEQYF,TGTGCTTCGGGGGACGGTTTCTACGAGCAGTACTTC
.,TRBV29-1,TRBJ2-7,TRBD2,CSVSAGGGYEQYF,TGCAGCGTATCAGCGGGAGGTGGTTACGAGCAGTACTTC
.,TRBV19,TRBJ1-1,.,CASSGISDTEAFF,TGTGCCAGCTCAGGGATTTCCGACACTGAAGCTTTCTTT
.,TRBV5-1,TRBJ1-2,TRBD1,CASSLEGQGSSGYTF,TGCGCCAGCAGCTTGGAGGGACAGGGCTCCTCCGGCTACACCTTC
.,TRBV4-3,TRBJ1-1,TRBD1,CASSPRQGLNTEAFF,TGCGCCAGCAGCCCCCGACAGGGATTGAACACTGAAGCTTTCTTT
once,TRBV19,TRBJ2-7,TRBD2,CASSRGLAGGAYEQYF,TGTGCCAGTAGTAGGGGTTTAGCGGGGGGCGCCTACGAGCAGTACTTC
.,TRBV25-1,TRBJ2-1,TRBD1,CASIGRDRLYNEQFF,TGTGCCAGCATCGGCCGGGACAGACTCTACAATGAGCAGTTCTTC
.,TRBV2,TRBJ1-1,TRBD1,CASREDRQMNTEAFF,TGTGCCAGCAGGGAGGACAGGCAGATGAACACTGAAGCTTTCTTT
.,TRBV6-5,TRBJ2-3,.,CASSYSVRGGRDTQYF,TGTGCCAGCAGTTACTCGGTTAGGGGTGGACGGGATACGCAGTATTTT
.,TRBV19,TRBJ1-2,.,CASTTTTGNSGVGYTF,TGTGCCAGTACCACGACCACCGGGAACAGCGGTGTAGGCTACACCTTC
few,TRBV5-4,TRBJ2-7,.,CASSLGVYEQYF,TGTGCCAGCAGCTTAGGAGTTTACGAGCAGTACTTC
few,TRBV5-5,TRBJ1-1,.,CASSLHTNTEAFF,TGTGCCAGCAGCTTACACACGAACACTGAAGCTTTCTTT
.,TRBV3-1/TRBV3-2,TRBJ2-1,TRBD2,CASSRGLAGNYNEQFF,TGTGCCAGCAGCCGCGGACTAGCGGGGAACTACAATGAGCAGTTCTTC
.,TRBV28,TRBJ1-5,.,CASSLVTGYQPQHF,TGTGCCAGCAGTCTCGTGACAGGTTATCAGCCCCAGCATTTT
.,TRBV15,TRBJ2-7,TRBD2,CATSRLLATNKYF,TGTGCCACCAGCAGGCTACTAGCGACAAATAAGTACTTC
.,TRBV29-1,TRBJ1-1,.,CSVMGHLSPEAFF,TGCAGCGTCATGGGACACCTATCCCCTGAAGCTTTCTTT
.,TRBV3-1/TRBV3-2,TRBJ1-2,.,CASSQTLGPGNYGYTF,TGTGCCAGCAGCCAAACCTTGGGGCCAGGGAACTATGGCTACACCTTC
.,TRBV13,TRBJ2-7,TRBD2,CASSLVSPSGEQYF,TGTGCCAGCAGCTTAGTTTCTCCTAGCGGCGAGCAGTACTTC
once,TRBV11-2,TRBJ2-7,.,CASSLVISGILGEQYF,TGTGCCAGCAGCTTAGTTATCTCCGGGATCCTTGGGGAGCAGTACTTC
few,TRBV10-1,TRBJ2-7,TRBD2,CASSLAGGLDEQYF,TGCGCCAGCAGTTTAGCGGGGGGACTCGACGAGCAGTACTTC
.,TRBV6-2/TRBV6-3,TRBJ2-1,TRBD2,CASSLGLAGVFEQFF,TGTGCCAGCAGCCTGGGTCTAGCGGGAGTTTTTGAGCAGTTCTTC
.,TRBV13,TRBJ2-2,.,CASSFGYTGELFF,TGTGCCAGCAGCTTCGGGTACACCGGGGAGCTGTTTTTT
.,TRBV5-1,TRBJ2-2,.,CASSSGALRELFF,TGCGCCAGCAGCTCTGGAGCCCTTCGAGAGCTGTTTTTT
.,TRBV7-2,TRBJ1-1,.,CASSLGGVRNTEAFF,TGTGCCAGCAGCTTAGGCGGGGTACGGAACACTGAAGCTTTCTTT
.,TRBV6-2/TRBV6-3,TRBJ2-7,TRBD2,CASSYLGLEDYEQYF,TGTGCCAGCAGTTACCTGGGACTAGAGGACTACGAGCAGTACTTC
.,TRBV5-1,TRBJ2-2,TRBD2,CASSWTSVGMNTGELFF,TGCGCCAGCAGTTGGACTAGCGTTGGAATGAACACCGGGGAGCTGTTTTTT
.,TRBV7-9,TRBJ2-7,TRBD1,CASSTTLTGVDEQYF,TGTGCCAGCAGCACAACACTTACAGGGGTGGACGAGCAGTACTTC
.,TRBV27,TRBJ2-2,TRBD2,CASSPVGGSHRELFF,TGTGCCAGCAGTCCTGTTGGCGGGAGTCACAGGGAGCTGTTTTTT
.,TRBV28,TRBJ2-3,.,CASRIAVSTDTQYF,TGTGCCAGCAGAATAGCGGTTAGCACAGATACGCAGTATTTT
.,TRBV24-1,TRBJ2-5,TRBD1,CATSDVGQGLRETQYF,TGTGCCACCAGTGATGTCGGACAGGGTCTGAGGGAGACCCAGTACTTC
.,TRBV9,TRBJ1-1,.,CASSVGQGIGLFF,.
.,TRBV6-5,TRBJ1-2,TRBD1,CASRNRGTANYGYTF,TGTGCCAGCAGGAACCGCGGGACAGCCAACTATGGCTACACCTTC
.,TRBV6-5,TRBJ2-3,.,CASSLTSTDTQYF,TGTGCCAGCAGTCTGACTAGCACAGATACGCAGTATTTT
once,TRBV6-2/TRBV6-3,TRBJ2-1,TRBD2,CASSRSSAGGPGEQFF,TGTGCCAGCAGTAGGTCGTCAGCGGGAGGGCCGGGTGAGCAGTTCTTC
.,TRBV4-1,TRBJ2-1,.,CASSHSGLNNEQFF,TGCGCCAGCAGCCACAGCGGGCTGAACAATGAGCAGTTCTTC
.,TRBV28,TRBJ1-5,TRBD1,CASSSPGQGDHQPQHF,TGTGCCAGCAGTTCTCCGGGACAGGGAGACCATCAGCCCCAGCATTTT
.,TRBV6-5,TRBJ2-1,TRBD2,CASSSHLAGAINEQFF,TGTGCCAGCAGTTCCCATCTAGCGGGGGCTATTAATGAGCAGTTCTTC
.,TRBV30,TRBJ2-7,TRBD1,CAWSRTGTGGEQYF,TGTGCCTGGAGTCGAACCGGGACAGGGGGTGAGCAGTACTTC
.,TRBV2,TRBJ2-5,.,CASSEQRPGFGETQYF,TGTGCCAGCAGTGAACAAAGGCCAGGGTTTGGCGAGACCCAGTACTTC
.,TRBV7-3,TRBJ2-7,TRBD1,CASSRGQGTYEQYF,TGTGCCAGCAGCCGTGGACAGGGGACCTACGAGCAGTACTTC
.,TRBV2,TRBJ1-1,.,CASFSGIEAFF,TGTGCCAGCTTCTCAGGGATTGAAGCTTTCTTT
.,TRBV5-4,TRBJ2-3,.,CASSFKAGVADTQYF,TGTGCCAGCAGCTTCAAAGCAGGGGTTGCAGATACGCAGTATTTT
.,TRBV28,TRBJ2-1,.,CASSLYGSGAISHNEQFF,TGTGCCAGCAGTTTGTACGGGAGTGGAGCCATCTCCCACAATGAGCAGTTCTTC